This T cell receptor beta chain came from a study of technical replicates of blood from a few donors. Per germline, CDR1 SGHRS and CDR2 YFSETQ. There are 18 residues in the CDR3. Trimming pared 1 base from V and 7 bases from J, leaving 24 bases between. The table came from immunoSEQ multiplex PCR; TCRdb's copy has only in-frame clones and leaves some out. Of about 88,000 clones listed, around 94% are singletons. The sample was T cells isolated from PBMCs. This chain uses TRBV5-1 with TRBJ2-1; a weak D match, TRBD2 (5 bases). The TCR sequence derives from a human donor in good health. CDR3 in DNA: TGCGCCAGCAGCTTGAGGCCGGATAAAGTACTAGTTGAGAATGAGCAGTTCTTC. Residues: CASSLRPDKVLVENEQFF.